This T cell receptor (beta chain) comes out of a study of human T cells and chemical hapten exposure (dated by TCRdb to about 2021). Notes on the research overall: For sensitization, 2% DPC in acetone was applied to a 2 cm by 2 cm area of upper inner arm skin. Patients additionally received weekly therapeutic DPC doses to the scalp throughout the approximately 22-week study period. Patch testing was performed on the upper back with Finn chambers containing 0.01% DPC, and the patch tests were scored after 6 days according to International Contact Dermatitis Research Group standards. The mostly female patient cohort included alopecia areata with under or over 50% scalp involvement, alopecia totalis and alopecia universalis. Libraries were pooled for sequencing, and per-sample TCR yields varied mainly because of small differences in library volumes within the pool. The study tracked peripheral blood TCR repertoire changes in vivo during primary and secondary sensitization to the hapten diphenylcyclopropenone (DPC) in alopecia patients. Blood samples were taken from patients before sensitization (week 0) and at 2, 6 and about 24 weeks after DPC sensitization. Blood for TCR sequencing was provided by twenty-nine alopecia patients at one to four time points (pre-sensitization, 2, 6 and 24 weeks).

The study at large found these results: Patch test score was positively correlated with the number of PT1 expanded TCRs, with significance at thresholds 8, 16 and 32 but not at 4. After repeated subsampling, the strength of the expansion versus patch-test correlation and the threshold at which it became significant changed. Compared with pre-sensitization or healthy control sets, expanded TCRs formed significantly more large CDR3 similarity clusters, which is consistent with antigen-driven responses. Because all patients had alopecia, a presumed autoimmune disease, the immune response of the patients might differ from that of healthy individuals. The number of TCRs above 1 in 1000 frequency did not change with DPC sensitization; there was no evidence of global repertoire structure alterations.

Library generation was performed with RACE. The instrument given in TCRdb is NextSeq 500. During library preparation, unique molecular identifiers were attached to individual cDNA molecules so that TCRs could be counted quantitatively and reproducibly. For every blood RNA sample, sequencing covered both the TCR alpha and TCR beta chains. Concerning the study's data processing: Samples had a median of approximately 96,000 TCRs, with a range from roughly 20,000 to 690,600. The Decombinator software suite was used to annotate the V, J and CDR3 of the TCR reads. For PS versus PT1 abundance plots, all samples were subsampled to the same number of TCRs (28,000). Expanded TCRs were defined as absent before sensitization and observed at least eight times at the 2-week time point. The public reads were reprocessed in TCRdb via fastp at Q25 and MiXCR, keeping in-frame beta chains. One record per CDR3 amino acid sequence lists the most common genes and DNA. The V and J calls here are based on TCRdb, not the publication. The sample records 380,000 or so distinct CDR3 sequences, 4% to 5.5% of which are singletons. The ten largest clones capture approximately 2.5% of the sample.

The sample's time point label is to be understood as: patch test 1, 2 weeks after DPC sensitization. What the treatment or condition label conveys for this sample: therapeutic diphenylcyclopropenone sensitization with weekly scalp DPC. At each patch-test visit, blood was drawn before the patch test was applied. Eligible patients were aged 18 to 70, diagnosed with alopecia, deemed suitable for DPC therapy, and excluded if pregnant. Total RNA was isolated from unfractionated whole blood collected in Tempus Blood RNA tubes. Notes on this clonotype: Its antigen remains undetermined. Base qualities are not recorded, but no much larger clone differs from it by a single base.

Including cysteine and phenylalanine, the CDR3 has 13 amino acids. Of the read, only the CDR3 DNA is kept; its 39 bases are in frame from base 1. CDR1 and CDR2 are drawn from the germline V gene: SNHLY, FYNNEI. V is cut by 11 bases and J by 2 bases, and the space between the germline ends is 16 bases. Recombination connected TRBV2 to TRBJ2-7; the D gene is possibly TRBD2, with 5 bases matching. The sample in question was whole blood, obtained in connection with sensitization to the hapten diphenylcyclopropenone (DPC). The receptor was isolated from a woman between 45 and 60 years old with alopecia areata. Some clones in this sample may be carry-over from other donors' samples. The CDR3: CAAGRPSTYEQYF. The sequenced DNA: TGTGCCGCGGGCAGGCCCTCTACCTACGAGCAGTACTTC. The entire variable domain, with the stretches around the CDR3 drawn from the reference TRBV2 and TRBJ2-7 proteins, is EPEVTQTPSHQVTQMGQEVILRCVPISNHLYFYWYRQILGQKVEFLVSFYNNEISEKSEIFDDQFSVERPDGSNFTLKIRSTKLEDSAMYFCAAGRPSTYEQYFGPGTRLTVT.